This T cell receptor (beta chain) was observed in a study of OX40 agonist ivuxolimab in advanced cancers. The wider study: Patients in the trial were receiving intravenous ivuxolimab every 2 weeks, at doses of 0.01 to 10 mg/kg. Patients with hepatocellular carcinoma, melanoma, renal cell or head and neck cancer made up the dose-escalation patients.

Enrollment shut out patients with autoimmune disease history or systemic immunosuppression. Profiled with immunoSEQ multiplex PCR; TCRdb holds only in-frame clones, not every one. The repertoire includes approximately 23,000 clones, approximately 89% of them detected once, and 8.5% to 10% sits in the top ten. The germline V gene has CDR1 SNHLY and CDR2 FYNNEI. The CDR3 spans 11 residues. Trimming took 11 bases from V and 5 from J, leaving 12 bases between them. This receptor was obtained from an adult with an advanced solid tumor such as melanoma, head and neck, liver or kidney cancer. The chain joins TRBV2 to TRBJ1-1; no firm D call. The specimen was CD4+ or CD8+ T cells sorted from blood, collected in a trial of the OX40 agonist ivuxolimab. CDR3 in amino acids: CACRLGTEAFF. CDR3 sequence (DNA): TGTGCCTGCCGCCTTGGGACTGAAGCTTTCTTT.